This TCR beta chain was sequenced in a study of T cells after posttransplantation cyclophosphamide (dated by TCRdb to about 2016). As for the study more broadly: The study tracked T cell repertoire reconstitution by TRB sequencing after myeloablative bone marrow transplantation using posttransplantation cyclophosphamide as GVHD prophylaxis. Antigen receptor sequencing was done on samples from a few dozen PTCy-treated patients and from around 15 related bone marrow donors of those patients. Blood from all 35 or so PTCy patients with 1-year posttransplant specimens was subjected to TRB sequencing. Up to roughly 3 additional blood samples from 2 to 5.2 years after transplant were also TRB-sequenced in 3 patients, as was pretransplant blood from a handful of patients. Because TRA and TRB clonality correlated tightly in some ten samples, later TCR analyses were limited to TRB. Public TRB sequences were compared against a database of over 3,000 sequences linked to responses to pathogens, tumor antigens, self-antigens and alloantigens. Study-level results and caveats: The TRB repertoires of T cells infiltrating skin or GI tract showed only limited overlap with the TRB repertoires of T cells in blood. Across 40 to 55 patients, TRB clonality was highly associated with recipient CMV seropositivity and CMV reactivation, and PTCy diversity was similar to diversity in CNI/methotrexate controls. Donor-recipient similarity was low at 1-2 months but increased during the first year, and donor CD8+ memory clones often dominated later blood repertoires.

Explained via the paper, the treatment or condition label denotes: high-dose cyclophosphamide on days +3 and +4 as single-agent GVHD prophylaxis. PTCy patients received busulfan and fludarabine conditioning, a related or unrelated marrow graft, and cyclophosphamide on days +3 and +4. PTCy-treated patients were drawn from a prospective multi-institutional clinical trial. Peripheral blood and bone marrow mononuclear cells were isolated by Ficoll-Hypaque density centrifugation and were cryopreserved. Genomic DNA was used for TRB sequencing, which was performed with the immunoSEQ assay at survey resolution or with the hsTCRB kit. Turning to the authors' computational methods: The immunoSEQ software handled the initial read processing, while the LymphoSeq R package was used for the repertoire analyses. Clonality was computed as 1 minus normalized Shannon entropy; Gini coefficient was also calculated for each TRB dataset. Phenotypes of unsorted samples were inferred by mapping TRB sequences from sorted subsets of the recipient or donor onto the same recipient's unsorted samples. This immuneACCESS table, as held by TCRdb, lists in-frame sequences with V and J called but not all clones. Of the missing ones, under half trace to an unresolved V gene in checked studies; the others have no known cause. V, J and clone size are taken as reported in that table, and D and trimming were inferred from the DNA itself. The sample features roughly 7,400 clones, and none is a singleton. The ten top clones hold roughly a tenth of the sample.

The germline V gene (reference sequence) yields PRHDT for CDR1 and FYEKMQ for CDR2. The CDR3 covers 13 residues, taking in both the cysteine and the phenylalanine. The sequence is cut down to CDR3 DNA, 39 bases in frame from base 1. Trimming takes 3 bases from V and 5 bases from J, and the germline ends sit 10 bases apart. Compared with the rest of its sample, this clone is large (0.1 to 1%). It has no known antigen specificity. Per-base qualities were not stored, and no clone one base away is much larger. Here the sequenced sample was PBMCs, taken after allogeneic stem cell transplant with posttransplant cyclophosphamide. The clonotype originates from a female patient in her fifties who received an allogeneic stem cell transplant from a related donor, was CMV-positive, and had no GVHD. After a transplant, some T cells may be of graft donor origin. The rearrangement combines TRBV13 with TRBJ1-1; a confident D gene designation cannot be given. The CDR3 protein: CASSFEGRTEAFF. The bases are TGTGCCAGCAGCTTCGAGGGTAGGACTGAAGCTTTCTTT.